Listed below are T cell receptor beta chains from one sample, sequenced in a study of blood T cell repertoires in COVID-19. Libraries were prepared by immunoSEQ multiplex PCR; TCRdb keeps only in-frame clonotypes and omits some of them. The sample contains approximately 280,000 clones, around nine tenths of which appear only once. What was sequenced was PBMCs or T cells enriched from blood (not recorded which). All receptors derive from a woman between 40 and 55 years old who had recovered from COVID-19. The CDR3 runs from the conserved cysteine through the conserved F or W. A D gene is named only where the DNA matches it firmly. Clone size is shown for a subset of rows, as once, few, many or a class of expanded clone.

size | J | V | D | DNA | CDR3
NA | TRBJ1-1 | TRBV18 | NA | TGTGCCAGCTCACCAAATGGAGGGAACACTGAAGCTTTCTTT | CASSPNGGNTEAFF
NA | TRBJ1-3 | TRBV4-1 | NA | TGCGCCAGCAGCCAAGTTCGCTCTGGAAACACCATATATTTT | CASSQVRSGNTIYF
NA | TRBJ2-1 | TRBV19 | TRBD2 | TGTGCCAGTAGTATAGCCGGGACTAGCGGGAGGGCATTCTACAATGAGCAGTTCTTC | CASSIAGTSGRAFYNEQFF
NA | TRBJ2-2 | TRBV7-2 | TRBD2 | TGTGCCAGCAGTCGACCCCGACTAGCGGACTCGAACACCGGGGAGCTGTTTTTT | CASSRPRLADSNTGELFF
NA | TRBJ2-1 | TRBV7-6 | TRBD2 | TGTGCCAGCAGCTTTCTCGCTAGCGGGTACAATGAGCAGTTCTTC | CASSFLASGYNEQFF
NA | TRBJ1-2 | TRBV3-1/TRBV3-2 | NA | TGTGCCAGCAGCCAAGCGGCCAGGCGCCCTTTGTGGGATGGCTACACCTTC | CASSQAARRPLWDGYTF
NA | TRBJ1-3 | TRBV9 | NA | TGTGCCAGCAGCGTACTTGACGGGAACACCATATATTTT | CASSVLDGNTIYF
NA | TRBJ1-1 | TRBV18 | NA | TGTGCCAGCTCACTGAACTCAAACACTGAAGCTTTCTTT | CASSLNSNTEAFF
NA | TRBJ2-7 | TRBV14 | NA | TGTGCCAGCAGCCAAGATGCAGGCCAACCCGAACCTGGCTCCTACGAGCAGTACTTC | CASSQDAGQPEPGSYEQYF
once | TRBJ1-4 | TRBV9 | NA | TGTGCCAGCAGCGTAGGGATACAGGGAAATGAAAAACTGTTTTTT | CASSVGIQGNEKLFF
NA | TRBJ2-5 | TRBV5-1 | NA | TGCGCCAGCAGCTTGGCTGACAGACAAGAGACCCAGTACTTC | CASSLADRQETQYF
NA | TRBJ2-5 | TRBV3-1/TRBV3-2 | NA | TGTGCCAGCAGCCAACGGGGTAGGGAAGAGACCCAGTACTTC | CASSQRGREETQYF
NA | TRBJ2-2 | TRBV9 | NA | TGTGCCAGCCAGGCGGAGGAGGGAACCGGGGAGCTGTTTTTT | CASQAEEGTGELFF
NA | TRBJ1-1 | TRBV27 | TRBD1 | TGTGCCAGCGGTCCCCCTTGGACAGGGGCTGAAGCTTTCTTT | CASGPPWTGAEAFF
NA | TRBJ2-1 | TRBV3-1/TRBV3-2 | NA | TGTGCCAGCAGCCAAGATGCTACCCGGGGTAACAATGAGCAGTTCTTC | CASSQDATRGNNEQFF
NA | TRBJ1-5 | TRBV5-1 | NA | TGCGCCAGCAGCTTGCTCAGTGGCCAGCCCCAGCATTTT | CASSLLSGQPQHF
NA | TRBJ2-1 | TRBV5-1 | NA | TGCGCCAGCAGCTTCAACGGCAATGAGCAGTTCTTC | CASSFNGNEQFF